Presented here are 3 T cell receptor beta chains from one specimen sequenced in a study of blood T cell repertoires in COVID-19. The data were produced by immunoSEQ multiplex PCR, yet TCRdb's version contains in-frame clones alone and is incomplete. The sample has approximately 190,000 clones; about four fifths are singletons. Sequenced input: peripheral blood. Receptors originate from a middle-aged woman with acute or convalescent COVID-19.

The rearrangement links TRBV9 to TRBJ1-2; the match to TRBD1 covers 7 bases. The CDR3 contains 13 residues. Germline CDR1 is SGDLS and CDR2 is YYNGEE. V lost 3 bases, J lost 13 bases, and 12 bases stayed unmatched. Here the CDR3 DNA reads TGTGCCAGCAGCGGACAGGGAGTGAGTGTCGGCACCTTC. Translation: CASSGQGVSVGTF.

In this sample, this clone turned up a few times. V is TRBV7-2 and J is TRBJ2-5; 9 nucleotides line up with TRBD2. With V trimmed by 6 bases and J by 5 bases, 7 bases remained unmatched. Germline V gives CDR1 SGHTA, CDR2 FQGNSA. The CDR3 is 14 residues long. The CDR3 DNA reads TGTGCCAGCAGTCTTAGCGGGAGCAGGGAGACCCAGTACTTC. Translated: CASSLSGSRETQYF.

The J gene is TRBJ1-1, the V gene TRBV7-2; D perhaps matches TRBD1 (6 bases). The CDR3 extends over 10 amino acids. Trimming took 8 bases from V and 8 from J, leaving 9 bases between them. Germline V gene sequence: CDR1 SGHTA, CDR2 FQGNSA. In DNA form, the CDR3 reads TGTGCCAGCGCAGGGGAGGAAGCTTTCTTT. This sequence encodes CASAGEEAFF.